One TCR beta chain is described in this entry. This receptor's antigen is unknown. Base qualities are not recorded, but no much larger clone differs from it by a single base. Receptors were amplified or captured by the immunoSEQ multiplex PCR assay. Not all clones reach the TCRdb copy of this immuneACCESS table, which keeps in-frame sequences only. Checked studies attribute under half of the gap to unresolved V genes and leave the rest unexplained. The sample contains 120,000 to 150,000 clones, around 92% of them found a single time. 3% to 3.5% of the sample rests with the top ten. This entry belongs to a study of control samples from healthy donors and cancer patients (dated by TCRdb to about 2020). The TCR was taken from a man aged 25-40 years in good health. Specimen: blood.

CDR3 loop: CASSLVDYNEQFF. The DNA sequence is TGCGCCAGCAGCTTGGTGGACTACAATGAGCAGTTCTTC. The rearranged chain carries TRBV5-1 and TRBJ2-1; the D gene is not confidently resolved. Spanning cysteine to phenylalanine, the CDR3 consists of 13 amino acids. The only DNA kept is the CDR3, 39 bases in frame from the first base. The germline V gene sets CDR1 to SGHRS and CDR2 to YFSETQ. V and J are truncated by 0 bases and 3 bases respectively, leaving an intervening sequence of 4 bases.